The rows below give T cell receptor beta chains drawn from one sample of a study of shared clonotypes between healthy human individuals. Some clones are missing from TCRdb's copy, which holds only in-frame ones; the method was immunoSEQ multiplex PCR. The sample holds some 2.1 million clones, roughly 95% seen once. Sequenced sample: naive CD4+ T cells sorted from blood. These TCRs come from a man aged 18 to 35 in good health. Both conserved end residues are trimmed from each CDR3.

V,length,CDR3
TRBV30,10,AWSVPAGKLF
TRBV30,12,AWSRGGSTDTQY
TRBV4-2,12,ASSQLQTGNTIY
TRBV5-1,13,ASSSIPGTDYEQY
TRBV5-4,13,ASSLAWQNYNEQF
TRBV30,10,AWSVLGYEQY
TRBV7-9,12,ASSSPYRTYEQY
TRBV5-5,16,ASSSRLQTGGGWEKLF
TRBV5-1,10,ASSFGNTEAF
TRBV28,14,ASSTPGQGSVNTQY